A selection of T cell receptor beta chains follows, all from one sample in a study of PD-L1 blockade in urothelial cancer. Produced via immunoSEQ multiplex PCR; TCRdb's table is partial and in-frame only. The data contain approximately 88,000 clones, 84% of them singletons. Sequencing used PBMCs, obtained around atezolizumab (anti-PD-L1) treatment. These receptors all come from a man between 60 and 70 years old with urothelial cancer. Both conserved end residues are part of each CDR3. A D gene is named only where the DNA matches it firmly. The listing skips clone size in some rows; elsewhere it reads once, few, many or a size class.

J gene: TRBJ2-1
clone size: NA
D gene: NA
V gene: TRBV5-6
CDR3 DNA: TGTGCCAGCTCATCGGGGTATGAGCAGTTCTTC
CDR3 protein: CASSSGYEQFF

J gene: TRBJ1-1
clone size: NA
D gene: TRBD1
V gene: TRBV30
CDR3 DNA: TGTGCCTGGAGCCTCCGGGACAGGGCTGCTTTCTTT
CDR3 protein: CAWSLRDRAAFF

J gene: TRBJ2-2
clone size: NA
D gene: NA
V gene: TRBV6-1
CDR3 DNA: TGTGCCAGCAGTGAATTGGGGCAGATTAACACCGGGGAGCTGTTTTTT
CDR3 protein: CASSELGQINTGELFF

J gene: TRBJ1-5
clone size: few
D gene: NA
V gene: TRBV18
CDR3 DNA: TGTGCCAGCTCACAGCTAGAGGGGGAAATCCTAACTTTT
CDR3 protein: CASSQLEGEILTF

J gene: TRBJ1-4
clone size: NA
D gene: TRBD1
V gene: TRBV19
CDR3 DNA: TGTGCCAGTACCCCCGGGGGCTCAGGGGGGGAAAAACTGTTTTTT
CDR3 protein: CASTPGGSGGEKLFF

J gene: TRBJ2-3
clone size: NA
D gene: NA
V gene: TRBV28
CDR3 DNA: TGTGCCAGCATTAACGCGGGGGCCACAGATACGCAGTATTTT
CDR3 protein: CASINAGATDTQYF

J gene: TRBJ2-7
clone size: NA
D gene: NA
V gene: TRBV7-2
CDR3 DNA: TGTGCCAGCAGCTTAGAACAGGGTCCCTACGAGCAGTACTTC
CDR3 protein: CASSLEQGPYEQYF

J gene: TRBJ1-6
clone size: NA
D gene: NA
V gene: TRBV7-6
CDR3 DNA: TGTGCCAGCAGCGGAGGAGGTTCACCCCTCCACTTT
CDR3 protein: CASSGGGSPLHF

J gene: TRBJ2-1
clone size: NA
D gene: TRBD2
V gene: TRBV5-1
CDR3 DNA: TGCGCCAGCAGCTCTAGCGGGAGGGCCTTGGGAGAGCAGTTCTTC
CDR3 protein: CASSSSGRALGEQFF

J gene: TRBJ2-1
clone size: NA
D gene: TRBD1
V gene: TRBV9
CDR3 DNA: TGTGCCAGCACCCTACTTCCGACAGGGGTTGATGAGCAGTTCTTC
CDR3 protein: CASTLLPTGVDEQFF

J gene: TRBJ2-5
clone size: NA
D gene: NA
V gene: TRBV7-9
CDR3 DNA: TGTGCCAGCAGCTTAACAAGGACTCTCCGATGGGAGACCCAGTACTTC
CDR3 protein: CASSLTRTLRWETQYF

J gene: TRBJ1-5
clone size: NA
D gene: TRBD1
V gene: TRBV7-9
CDR3 DNA: TGTGCCAGCAGCTCAACGACAGGGCGGCAGCCCCAGCATTTT
CDR3 protein: CASSSTTGRQPQHF

J gene: TRBJ2-3
clone size: once
D gene: NA
V gene: TRBV19
CDR3 DNA: TGTGCCAGTAGTATTGGTCCAGGTCTCGATACGCAGTATTTT
CDR3 protein: CASSIGPGLDTQYF

J gene: TRBJ2-4
clone size: NA
D gene: TRBD1
V gene: TRBV28
CDR3 DNA: TGTGCCAGCAGTTTGGACAGGGCTGAGAGCATTCAGTACTTC
CDR3 protein: CASSLDRAESIQYF

J gene: TRBJ1-2
clone size: NA
D gene: NA
V gene: TRBV2
CDR3 DNA: TGTGCCAGCAGTGAACTGGGACATATAGTTCGCTACACCTTC
CDR3 protein: CASSELGHIVRYTF

J gene: TRBJ2-3
clone size: NA
D gene: TRBD1
V gene: TRBV14
CDR3 DNA: TGTGCCAGCAGCGGACAGGCCACAGATACGCAGTATTTT
CDR3 protein: CASSGQATDTQYF

J gene: TRBJ2-1
clone size: NA
D gene: NA
V gene: TRBV19
CDR3 DNA: TGTGCCAGTAGTATATGGCTTTCTCGGGGGAATGAGCAGTTCTTC
CDR3 protein: CASSIWLSRGNEQFF

J gene: TRBJ2-3
clone size: NA
D gene: NA
V gene: TRBV21-1
CDR3 DNA: TGTGCCAGCAGCAGCCTCGGGGCGGGAGTTAGCACAGATACGCAGTATTTT
CDR3 protein: CASSSLGAGVSTDTQYF

J gene: TRBJ2-1
clone size: NA
D gene: NA
V gene: TRBV7-6
CDR3 DNA: TGTGCCAGCAGCCAAAACAACTACAATGAGCAGTTCTTC
CDR3 protein: CASSQNNYNEQFF

J gene: TRBJ2-2
clone size: NA
D gene: NA
V gene: TRBV5-6
CDR3 DNA: TGTGCCAGCAGCTTGGTGGACAGAAGCACCGGGGAGCTGTTTTTT
CDR3 protein: CASSLVDRSTGELFF

J gene: TRBJ2-5
clone size: NA
D gene: TRBD1
V gene: TRBV5-1
CDR3 DNA: TGCGCCAGCAGCTTGGCACCAGGGGGTGAACAAGAGACCCAGTACTTC
CDR3 protein: CASSLAPGGEQETQYF

J gene: TRBJ1-1
clone size: NA
D gene: NA
V gene: TRBV18
CDR3 DNA: TGTGCCAGCTCACCAATGGCGAACACTGAAGCTTTCTTT
CDR3 protein: CASSPMANTEAFF

J gene: TRBJ2-5
clone size: NA
D gene: TRBD1
V gene: TRBV5-4
CDR3 DNA: TGTGCCAGCAGCTTGGTTGGCAGGGGGCACCAAGAGACCCAGTACTTC
CDR3 protein: CASSLVGRGHQETQYF

J gene: TRBJ1-1
clone size: NA
D gene: NA
V gene: TRBV4-1
CDR3 DNA: TGCGCCAGCAGTCAAACTAGATGGGATACCAACGTTGCCACTGAAGCTTTCTTT
CDR3 protein: CASSQTRWDTNVATEAFF

J gene: TRBJ2-1
clone size: once
D gene: NA
V gene: TRBV7-2
CDR3 DNA: TGTGCCAGCAGCCGGGACTTCGACGGGGATGAGCAGTTCTTC
CDR3 protein: CASSRDFDGDEQFF

J gene: TRBJ1-5
clone size: NA
D gene: NA
V gene: TRBV10-2
CDR3 DNA: TGCGCCAGCAGTGAATACAGGAATCAGCCCCAGCATTTT
CDR3 protein: CASSEYRNQPQHF

J gene: TRBJ2-3
clone size: NA
D gene: NA
V gene: TRBV5-1
CDR3 DNA: TGCGCCAGCAGCGATGTCCGGTCCCTCACAGATACGCAGTATTTT
CDR3 protein: CASSDVRSLTDTQYF

J gene: TRBJ2-7
clone size: NA
D gene: NA
V gene: TRBV2
CDR3 DNA: TGTGCCAGCAGAAACCTATACGAGCAGTACTTC
CDR3 protein: CASRNLYEQYF

J gene: TRBJ1-6
clone size: NA
D gene: NA
V gene: TRBV19
CDR3 DNA: TGTGCCAGTAGTGACAGCTCCTATAATTCACCCCTCCACTTT
CDR3 protein: CASSDSSYNSPLHF

J gene: TRBJ2-3
clone size: few
D gene: TRBD2
V gene: TRBV5-1
CDR3 DNA: TGCGCCAGCACCCTCGGGGGGAGCACAGATACGCAGTATTTT
CDR3 protein: CASTLGGSTDTQYF

J gene: TRBJ2-1
clone size: NA
D gene: NA
V gene: TRBV5-1
CDR3 DNA: TGCGCCAGCAGCAGCGAAGGTTATGAGCAGTTCTTC
CDR3 protein: CASSSEGYEQFF

J gene: TRBJ2-3
clone size: NA
D gene: NA
V gene: TRBV6-1
CDR3 DNA: TGTGCCAGCAGTGTGTTGCGGGCCGGCACAGATACGCAGTATTTT
CDR3 protein: CASSVLRAGTDTQYF

J gene: TRBJ2-1
clone size: NA
D gene: NA
V gene: TRBV6-5
CDR3 DNA: TGTGCCACTTCACCCGGGACTTCTGTGTGGAATGAGCAGTTCTTC
CDR3 protein: CATSPGTSVWNEQFF